The 20 T cell receptor beta chains below come from one sample, sequenced in a study of T cell responses to AZD1222 COVID-19 vaccine (dated by TCRdb to the early 2020s). The sample's time point, from its label and the paper: baseline before first vaccination. Library preparation used the immunoSEQ multiplex PCR assay. The table comes from immuneACCESS by way of TCRdb, which keeps in-frame sequences with V and J called. Part of the clones is missing from these tables; in studies checked, under half for an unresolved V gene and the rest for unknown reasons. The sample table contains roughly 100,000 clones; only one count was recorded for about 89% of them. The ten most abundant clones make up about 3.7% of the sample. Sequenced material: peripheral blood, taken on day 0 of AZD1222 vaccination. These receptor sequences come from an adult in good health.

In this sample, this clone turned up a few times. The genes are TRBV30 and TRBJ1-5, with D possibly being TRBD1 (5 bases). Germline CDR1 reads GTSNPN; CDR2 reads SVGIG (reference sequence). The ends were cut back, 0 bases at V and 11 bases at J, with 17 bases in the middle. This CDR3 region has 14 residues. The CDR3 here is CAWSVSGGTKAQHF. The CDR3 coding sequence is TGTGCCTGGAGTGTATCGGGGGGGACTAAGGCCCAGCATTTT.

J is TRBJ1-6 and V is TRBV7-2; D remains unclear. Trimming took 1 base from V and 5 from J, leaving 6 bases between them. Germline V gene data show CDR1 as SGHTA and CDR2 as FQGNSA. This CDR3 is 14 amino acids long. The CDR3 reads CASSLGTNNSPLHF. CDR3 DNA: TGTGCCAGCAGCTTAGGAACGAATAATTCACCCCTCCACTTT. The entire variable domain, with the rest obtained from reference TRBV7-2 and TRBJ1-6, is as follows: GAGVSQSPSNKVTEKGKDVELRCDPISGHTALYWYRQSLGQGLEFLIYFQGNSAPDKSGLPSDRFSAERTGGSVSTLTIQRTQQEDSAVYLCASSLGTNNSPLHFGNGTRLTVT.

The J gene is TRBJ1-2, the V gene TRBV16; D gene unclear. Germline CDR1 reads KGHSY; CDR2 reads FQNENV. Trimming left V 7 bases short and J 2 bases short, with 11 bases between. This CDR3 comprises 13 residues. CDR3 amino acids: CASTWSRNYGYTF. CDR3 bases: TGTGCCAGCACGTGGTCCCGAAACTATGGCTACACCTTC.

J is TRBJ2-5 and V is TRBV12-3 or TRBV12-4; no firm D call. The CDR3 sequence is 11 residues long. Trimming stripped 6 bases from V and 2 bases from J, with 4 bases between. The CDR3 sequence is CASRLQETQYF. The DNA of the CDR3 is TGTGCCAGCAGATTGCAAGAGACCCAGTACTTC.

The rearrangement uses TRBV12-3 or TRBV12-4 and TRBJ2-7; a weak D match, TRBD2 (5 bases). The CDR3 totals 13 residues. V shed 1 base and J shed 7 bases, with 11 bases lying between them. The CDR3 spells CASSLDEGFEQYF. The CDR3 DNA reads as TGTGCCAGCAGTTTAGACGAGGGTTTTGAGCAGTACTTC.

V is TRBV25-1 and J is TRBJ2-5; D gene unclear. Trimming left V 4 bases short and J 0 bases short, with 3 bases between. The V gene's germline CDR1 is MGHDK and CDR2 SYGVNS. This CDR3 contains 12 residues. CDR3 in amino acids: CASSANQETQYF. CDR3 DNA: TGTGCCAGCAGTGCAAACCAAGAGACCCAGTACTTC.

The V gene is TRBV6-6, the J gene TRBJ2-1, with D tentatively TRBD2 (5 bases). Germline CDR1 reads MNHNY; CDR2 reads SVGAGI (reference sequence). The length of the CDR3 is 13 residues. V dropped 0 bases and J dropped 7 bases, with 7 bases sitting between them. The CDR3: CASSYSGDNEQFF. The CDR3 bases are TGTGCCAGCAGTTACTCCGGGGATAATGAGCAGTTCTTC.

V and J are TRBV4-1 and TRBJ2-7; the D gene could be TRBD1 or TRBD2 (6 bases each). Germline V gene sequence: CDR1 MGHRA, CDR2 YSYEKL. Trimming removed 8 bases at V and 0 bases at J, with 17 bases between. The CDR3 has 15 amino acids. The CDR3 reads CASSNHGGLSYEQYF. As DNA, the CDR3 is TGCGCCAGCTCTAATCATGGGGGGCTCTCCTACGAGCAGTACTTC.

This chain links TRBV5-5 with TRBJ1-6; no firm D call. The germline V and J ends were trimmed by 4 bases and 6 bases, with 11 bases remaining between them. This CDR3 region has 14 residues. Germline V gene data show CDR1 as SGHKS and CDR2 as YYEKEE (reference sequence). In DNA form, the CDR3 reads TGTGCCAGCAGCCGCTCAGCGGGTAATTCACCCCTCCACTTT. Translated: CASSRSAGNSPLHF.

The J gene is TRBJ2-5, the V gene TRBV5-1; D perhaps matches TRBD1 (5 bases). Germline V gene data show CDR1 as SGHRS and CDR2 as YFSETQ. This CDR3 comprises 14 residues. V shed 4 bases and J shed 4 bases, with 14 bases lying between them. CDR3 in amino acids: CASSPGSFGETQYF. CDR3 nucleotides: TGCGCCAGCAGCCCAGGGTCTTTCGGAGAGACCCAGTACTTC.

The chain couples TRBV5-1 to TRBJ2-1, with D perhaps assigned TRBD1 or TRBD2 (5 bases each). The ends were cut back, 0 bases at V and 2 bases at J, with 9 bases in the middle. Germline V gene lookup returns CDR1 SGHRS and CDR2 YFSETQ. This CDR3 comprises 15 residues. CDR3 residues: CASSLEVGPYNEQFF. The CDR3 coding sequence is TGCGCCAGCAGCTTGGAGGTGGGACCCTACAATGAGCAGTTCTTC.

V usage is TRBV19 and J usage is TRBJ2-5, with 10 bases lining up with TRBD2. V was clipped by 4 bases and J by 1 base; unmatched bases: 3. CDR3 size: 15 residues. The germline V gene encodes CDR1 LNHDA and CDR2 SQIVND (reference sequence). CDR3 DNA sequence: TGTGCCAGTAGTAAGCTAGCGGGGGCCCAAGAGACCCAGTACTTC. Residues: CASSKLAGAQETQYF.

This clone has just a few counts. The sample contains more than one DNA sequence encoding this CDR3. The rearrangement joins TRBV27 to TRBJ1-1; D perhaps matches TRBD1 (5 bases). The CDR3 is 13 residues long. V lost 3 bases to trimming and J lost 4 bases, with 9 bases between them. Per germline, CDR1 MNHEY and CDR2 SMNVEV (reference sequence). In DNA, the CDR3 is TGTGCCAGCAGTTTTCAGGGACGCACTGAAGCTTTCTTT. Translated: CASSFQGRTEAFF.

The CDR3 reads CSVRTGENTEAFF. CDR3 DNA sequence: TGCAGCGTTCGGACGGGGGAGAACACTGAAGCTTTCTTT. The gene calls are TRBV29-1 and TRBJ1-1; D is possibly TRBD1 (5 bases). Germline lookup yields CDR1 SQVTM and CDR2 ANQGSEA. The CDR3 spans 13 residues. V lost 5 bases and J lost 1, with 11 bases in between.

This chain joins TRBV7-6 and TRBJ2-3; TRBD1 is a possible D gene (7 bases). This CDR3 region has 16 residues. V was clipped by 6 bases and J by 0 bases, with 16 bases between them. CDR1 SGHVS and CDR2 FNYEAQ come from the germline V gene. The CDR3 protein is CASRSPGGLSTDTQYF. For the CDR3, the DNA is TGTGCCAGCAGGAGCCCAGGGGGGCTTAGCACAGATACGCAGTATTTT. Complete variable domain (other parts from reference TRBV7-6 and TRBJ2-3): GAGVSQSPRYKVTKRGQDVALRCDPISGHVSLYWYRQALGQGPEFLTYFNYEAQQDKSGLPNDRFSAERPEGSISTLTIQRTEQRDSAMYRCASRSPGGLSTDTQYFGPGTRLTVL.

This clone is a singleton in its sample. CDR3 bases: TGTGCCAGTTCGCGCGTTGATACGCAGTATTTT. Its protein is CASSRVDTQYF. The rearrangement joins TRBV19 to TRBJ2-3, with D unresolved. V lost 8 bases and J 6 bases, leaving 9 bases between the germline ends. This CDR3 has 11 residues. Germline CDR1 is LNHDA and CDR2 is SQIVND (reference sequence).

The gene calls are TRBV24-1 and TRBJ2-3, with D perhaps TRBD1 or TRBD2 (5 bases each). This CDR3 is built from 11 residues. Between the trimmed V and J ends, which lost 12 bases and 6 bases, there was a span of 12 bases. In germline, CDR1 is KGHDR, CDR2 SFDVKD. The CDR3: CASSWGDTQYF. As DNA, the CDR3 is TGTGCCTCCTCGTGGGGGGATACGCAGTATTTT.

This chain uses TRBV29-1 with TRBJ2-2; D unresolved. V was shortened by 5 bases and J by 6 bases, with 10 bases between the two germline ends. CDR1 and CDR2 (germline): SQVTM, ANQGSEA. The CDR3 extends over 12 amino acids. CDR3 nucleotide sequence: TGCAGCGTTTCTATGGGGTCCGGGGAGCTGTTTTTT. Encoded protein: CSVSMGSGELFF.

V gene TRBV2 combines with J gene TRBJ2-2, with D tentatively TRBD2 (6 bases). Germline loops: CDR1 SNHLY, CDR2 FYNNEI. V was clipped by 9 bases and J by 3 bases, with 14 bases between them. This CDR3 region has 14 residues. CDR3 region: CARGLPSYTGELFF. The CDR3 DNA reads as TGTGCCAGGGGACTGCCTTCCTACACCGGGGAGCTGTTTTTT.

V usage is TRBV9 and J usage is TRBJ1-1; D is uncertain. CDR3 size: 14 residues. Germline assignment: CDR1 SGDLS and CDR2 YYNGEE. Deletions cut 4 bases from V and 0 bases from J, with 10 bases between. CDR3 in amino acids: CASSSPSMNTEAFF. CDR3 sequence (DNA): TGTGCCAGCAGCTCACCTTCTATGAACACTGAAGCTTTCTTT.